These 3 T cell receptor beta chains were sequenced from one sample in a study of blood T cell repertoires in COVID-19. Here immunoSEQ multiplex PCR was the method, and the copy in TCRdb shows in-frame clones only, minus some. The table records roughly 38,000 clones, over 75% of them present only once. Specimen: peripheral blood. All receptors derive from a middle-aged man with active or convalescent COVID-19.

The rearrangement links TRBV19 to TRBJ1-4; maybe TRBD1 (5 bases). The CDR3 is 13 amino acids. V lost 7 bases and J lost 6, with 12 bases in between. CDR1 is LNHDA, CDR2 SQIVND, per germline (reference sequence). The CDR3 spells CASTPRGDEKLFF. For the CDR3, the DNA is TGTGCCAGTACCCCACGGGGGGATGAAAAACTGTTTTTT.

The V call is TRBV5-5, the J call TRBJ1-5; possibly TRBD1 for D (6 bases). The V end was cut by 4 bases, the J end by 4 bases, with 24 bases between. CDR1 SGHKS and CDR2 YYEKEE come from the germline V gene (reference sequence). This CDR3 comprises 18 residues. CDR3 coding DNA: TGTGCCAGCAGCCTGTCCGGGACACCTATCATCTGGAATCAGCCCCAGCATTTT. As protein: CASSLSGTPIIWNQPQHF.

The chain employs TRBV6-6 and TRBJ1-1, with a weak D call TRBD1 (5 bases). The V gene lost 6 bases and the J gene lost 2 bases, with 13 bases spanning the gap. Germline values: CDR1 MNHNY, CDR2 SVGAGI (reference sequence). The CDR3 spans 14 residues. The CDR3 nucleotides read TGTGCCAGCAGCCCCGGGGGGGACAACACTGAAGCTTTCTTT. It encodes CASSPGGDNTEAFF.